This T cell receptor (beta chain) was recovered during a study of vaccination and CD4 T cells after COVID-19. The germline V gene encodes CDR1 GTSNPN and CDR2 SVGIG (reference sequence). The CDR3 runs 17 residues. V trimming: 3 bases; J trimming: 4 bases; junction bases outside the gene matches: 11. To note about this clonotype: The antigen is not known.

General study results and limits: Median counts of SARS-CoV-2-reactive clonotypes increased from approximately 21 to 40; this difference was not significant.

Treatment given: approximately nine-day PBMC culture with coronavirus spike peptide pools or control peptides (ViraFEST assay). Oncomine TCR Beta short-read sequencing was applied to DNA from cultured CD4+ T cells. TCRdb independently ran MiXCR on the PCR reads; one entry per CDR3 protein. In the table there are thousands of distinct CDR3 sequences, around 66% of which are singletons. The chain recombines TRBV30 with TRBJ2-6; 8 bases are shared with TRBD1. The TCR was taken from a human donor with COVID-19. The material was cultured CD4+ T cells from blood, obtained after SARS-CoV-2 vaccination. The CDR3 spells CAWSRDRTSDGANVLTF. As DNA, the CDR3 is TGTGCCTGGAGCAGGGACAGGACGTCTGACGGGGCCAACGTCCTGACTTTC.